What follows are 5 T cell receptor beta chains derived from one specimen sequenced in a study of regulatory T cells in long-lasting Graves disease. According to the study, TCR beta libraries were built with iRepertoire HTBI primers and CDR3-region Arm-PCR. TCRdb processed the multiplex PCR reads anew with MiXCR; each CDR3 protein has one entry. The sample includes about 530,000 distinct CDR3 sequences, about 16% seen only once; the top ten take 20% to 25%. The time point was: newly diagnosed GD, antithyroid drugs for less than 3 months. PBMC RNA served as the TCR library source. The sample was also linked to a second study, of T cells in Graves' hyperthyroidism and ophthalmopathy.

The specimen comprised peripheral blood mononuclear cells (PBMCs), sampled at new diagnosis, from a patient treated with antithyroid drugs. These receptors originate from a middle-aged woman with Graves disease.

This clonotype was seen a few times. This chain joins TRBV3-1 and TRBJ2-5, with TRBD1 as a possible D gene (5 bases). This CDR3 spans 14 amino acids. Deletions cut 6 bases from V and 1 base from J, with 12 bases between. Germline CDR1 reads LGHDT; CDR2 reads YNNKEL (reference sequence). CDR3 region: CASRQRGFQETQYF. The CDR3 DNA is TGTGCCAGCAGACAAAGGGGTTTCCAAGAGACCCAGTACTTC.

In its sample, this clonotype was seen a few times. The V gene is TRBV19, the J gene TRBJ1-1, with D perhaps matching TRBD1 (5 bases). CDR1 LNHDA and CDR2 SQIVND come from the germline V gene (reference sequence). The CDR3 is 12 amino acids. Between the trimmed V and J ends, which lost 8 bases and 3 bases, there was a span of 10 bases. The CDR3, as DNA: TGTGCCAGTGGGTGGGGGTACACTGAAGCTTTCTTT. Its translation is CASGWGYTEAFF.

This clonotype has a count of ten or more. The chain joins TRBV12-3 or TRBV12-4 to TRBJ1-5; TRBD1 matches at 10 bases. The CDR3 is 15 amino acids. V gave up 3 bases and J gave up 7 bases; unmatched junction bases: 6. CDR3 sequence (DNA): TGTGCCAGCAGTTTCGGGACAGGGGTGAAACAGCCCCAGCATTTT. The encoded protein is CASSFGTGVKQPQHF.

This clonotype was seen ten or more times. The CDR3 loop is CASRDFTTGKHEKLFF. DNA of the CDR3: TGTGCCAGCAGGGATTTTACGACAGGGAAGCATGAAAAACTGTTTTTT. J is TRBJ1-4 and V is TRBV2; 7 bases align to TRBD1. The CDR3 has 16 residues. After removal of 6 bases from V and 6 bases from J, the junction contained 13 bases not matched to a gene. The germline V gene encodes CDR1 SNHLY and CDR2 FYNNEI.

The rearrangement uses TRBV10-3 and TRBJ1-5, with a possible D match to TRBD1 (6 bases). The V end lost 0 bases, the J end lost 0 bases, and 9 bases lay between the germline ends. The CDR3 is made up of 16 amino acids. CDR1 and CDR2 from the germline V gene are ENHRY and SYGVKD. The CDR3 loop reads CAISESGGDSNQPQHF. In DNA form, the CDR3 reads TGTGCCATCAGTGAGTCAGGGGGGGATAGCAATCAGCCCCAGCATTTT.